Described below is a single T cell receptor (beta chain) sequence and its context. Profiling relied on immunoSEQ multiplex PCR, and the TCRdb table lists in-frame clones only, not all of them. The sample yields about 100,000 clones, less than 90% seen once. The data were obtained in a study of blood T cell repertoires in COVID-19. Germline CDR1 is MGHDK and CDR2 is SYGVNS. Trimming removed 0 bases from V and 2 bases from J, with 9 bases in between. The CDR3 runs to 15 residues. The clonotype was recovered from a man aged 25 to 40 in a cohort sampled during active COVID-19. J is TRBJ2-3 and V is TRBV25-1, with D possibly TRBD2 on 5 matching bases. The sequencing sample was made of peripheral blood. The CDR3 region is CASSEYRGDTDTQYF. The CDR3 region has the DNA TGTGCCAGCAGTGAATATCGGGGAGACACAGATACGCAGTATTTT.